The following is a T cell receptor beta chain sequence with its context. Antigen specificity is unknown. Survey-level resolution applied to immunoSEQ assay v3.0. Sequencing was performed with immunoSEQ multiplex PCR; in TCRdb, only in-frame clones are kept and a portion is missing. Of roughly 20,000 clones in the sample, approximately 90% were seen once. These data originate in a study of long-term antiretroviral therapy in people with HIV. Whole-study findings and limits: Controls showed broader CDR3 length ranges than did the HIV repertoires.

The CDR3 runs 14 residues. The germline gives CDR1 KGHSH, CDR2 LQKENI. Trimming at V came to 3 bases and at J to 4 bases, leaving 5 bases not matched to a gene. The rearrangement joins TRBV18 to TRBJ1-2, with 7 positions matching TRBD1. This sample comprised unsorted PBMCs, obtained 2.1 years after starting antiretroviral therapy. The sequence came from a man aged 18 to 30 with HIV. In nucleotides, the CDR3 is TGTGCCAGCTCACCCGAACAGGGGATCTATGGCTACACCTTC. Its translation: CASSPEQGIYGYTF.